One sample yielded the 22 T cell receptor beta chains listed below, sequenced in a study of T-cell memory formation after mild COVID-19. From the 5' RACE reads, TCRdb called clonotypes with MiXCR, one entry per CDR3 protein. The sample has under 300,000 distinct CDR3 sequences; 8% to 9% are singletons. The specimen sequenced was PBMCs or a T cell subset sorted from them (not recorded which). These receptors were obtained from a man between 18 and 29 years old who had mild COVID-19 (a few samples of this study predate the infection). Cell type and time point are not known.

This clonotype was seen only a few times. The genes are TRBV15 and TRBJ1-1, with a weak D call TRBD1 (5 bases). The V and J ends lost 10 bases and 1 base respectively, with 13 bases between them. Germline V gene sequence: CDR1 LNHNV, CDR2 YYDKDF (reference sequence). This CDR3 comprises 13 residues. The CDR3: CAISVGGNTEAFF. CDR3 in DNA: TGTGCCATCTCCGTCGGGGGGAACACTGAAGCTTTCTTT.

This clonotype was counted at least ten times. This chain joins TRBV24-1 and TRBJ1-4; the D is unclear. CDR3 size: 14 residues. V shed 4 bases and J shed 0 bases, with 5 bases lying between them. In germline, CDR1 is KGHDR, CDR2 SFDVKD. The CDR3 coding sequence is TGTGCCACCAGTGAGGGGACAACTAATGAAAAACTGTTTTTT. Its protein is CATSEGTTNEKLFF.

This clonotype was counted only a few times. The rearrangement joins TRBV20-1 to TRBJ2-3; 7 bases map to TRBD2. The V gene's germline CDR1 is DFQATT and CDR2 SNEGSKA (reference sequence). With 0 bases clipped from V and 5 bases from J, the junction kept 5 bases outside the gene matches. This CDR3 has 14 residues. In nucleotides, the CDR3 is TGCAGTGCTAGAGATATATCGGGGGGAGATACGCAGTATTTT. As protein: CSARDISGGDTQYF.

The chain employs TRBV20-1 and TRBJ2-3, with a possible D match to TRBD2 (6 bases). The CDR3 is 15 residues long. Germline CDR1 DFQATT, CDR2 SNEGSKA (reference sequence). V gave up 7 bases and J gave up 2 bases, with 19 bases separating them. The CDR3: CSGRRRGYPTDTQYF. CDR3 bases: TGCAGTGGTCGGAGGCGGGGATACCCCACAGATACGCAGTATTTT.

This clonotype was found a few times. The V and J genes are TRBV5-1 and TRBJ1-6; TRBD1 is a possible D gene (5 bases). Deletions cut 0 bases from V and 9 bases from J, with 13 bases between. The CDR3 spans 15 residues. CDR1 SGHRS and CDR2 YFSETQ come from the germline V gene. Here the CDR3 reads CASSLAGPETSPLHF. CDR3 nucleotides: TGCGCCAGCAGCTTGGCGGGGCCAGAGACTTCACCCCTCCACTTT.

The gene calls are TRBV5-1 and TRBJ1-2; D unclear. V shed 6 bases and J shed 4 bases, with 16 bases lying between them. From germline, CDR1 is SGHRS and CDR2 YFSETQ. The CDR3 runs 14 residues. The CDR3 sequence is CASTWEVGVYGYTF. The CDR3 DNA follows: TGCGCCAGCACTTGGGAGGTTGGGGTCTATGGCTACACCTTC.

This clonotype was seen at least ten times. CDR3 region: CASSLWPSGGADTQYF. The CDR3 coding sequence is TGTGCCAGCAGCTTATGGCCAAGCGGGGGGGCAGATACGCAGTATTTT. The V gene is TRBV9, the J gene TRBJ2-3; 10 bases are shared with TRBD2. CDR3 length equals 16 residues. Trimming cost V 4 bases and J 4 bases; bases outside gene matches: 9. CDR1 SGDLS and CDR2 YYNGEE come from the germline V gene.

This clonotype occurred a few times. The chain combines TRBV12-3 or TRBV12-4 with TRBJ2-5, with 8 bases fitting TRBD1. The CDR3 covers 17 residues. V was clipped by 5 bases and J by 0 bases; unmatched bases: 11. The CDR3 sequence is CASSIWTGRRYQETQYF. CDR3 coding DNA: TGTGCCAGCAGTATATGGACAGGGCGTAGATACCAAGAGACCCAGTACTTC.

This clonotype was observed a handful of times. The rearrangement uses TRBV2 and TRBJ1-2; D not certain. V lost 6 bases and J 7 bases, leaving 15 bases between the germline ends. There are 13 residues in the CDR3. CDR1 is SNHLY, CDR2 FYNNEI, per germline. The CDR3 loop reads CASRAGGSIGYTF. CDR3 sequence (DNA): TGTGCCAGCAGGGCGGGCGGCTCTATTGGCTACACCTTC. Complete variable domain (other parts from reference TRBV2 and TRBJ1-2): EPEVTQTPSHQVTQMGQEVILRCVPISNHLYFYWYRQILGQKVEFLVSFYNNEISEKSEIFDDQFSVERPDGSNFTLKIRSTKLEDSAMYFCASRAGGSIGYTFGSGTRLTVV.

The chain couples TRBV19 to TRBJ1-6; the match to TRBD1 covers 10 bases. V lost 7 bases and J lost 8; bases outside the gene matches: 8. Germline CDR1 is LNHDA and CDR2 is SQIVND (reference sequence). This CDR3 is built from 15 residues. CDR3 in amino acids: CASTSPGQGHSPLHF. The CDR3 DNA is TGTGCCAGTACTTCCCCGGGACAGGGGCATTCACCCCTCCACTTT.

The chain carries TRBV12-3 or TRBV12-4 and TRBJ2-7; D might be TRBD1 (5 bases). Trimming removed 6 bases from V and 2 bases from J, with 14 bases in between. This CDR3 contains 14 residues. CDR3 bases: TGTGCCAGCAGCCCTCGCCCAGGGACCTACGAGCAGTACGTC. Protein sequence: CASSPRPGTYEQYV.

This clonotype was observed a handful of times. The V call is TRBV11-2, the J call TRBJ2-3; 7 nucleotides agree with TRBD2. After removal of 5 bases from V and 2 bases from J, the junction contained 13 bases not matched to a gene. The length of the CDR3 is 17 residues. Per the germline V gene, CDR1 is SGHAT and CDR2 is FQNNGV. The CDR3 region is CASSPGTAGVATDTQYF. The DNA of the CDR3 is TGTGCCAGCAGCCCCGGAACCGCGGGGGTGGCCACAGATACGCAGTATTTT.

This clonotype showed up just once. The chain's CDR3 is CASSPQSQYNEQFF. CDR3 bases: TGTGCCAGCAGCCCTCAGAGCCAGTACAATGAGCAGTTCTTC. V usage is TRBV7-2 and J usage is TRBJ2-1, with D unclear. The CDR3 runs to 14 residues. V lost 5 bases and J lost 4, with 12 bases in between. Germline CDR1 SGHTA, CDR2 FQGNSA.

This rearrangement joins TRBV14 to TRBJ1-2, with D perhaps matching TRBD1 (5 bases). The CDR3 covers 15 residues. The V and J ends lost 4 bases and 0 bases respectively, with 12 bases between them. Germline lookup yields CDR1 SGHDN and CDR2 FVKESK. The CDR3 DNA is TGTGCCAGCAGCCGGGGCAGCCCAGCTAACTATGGCTACACCTTC. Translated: CASSRGSPANYGYTF.

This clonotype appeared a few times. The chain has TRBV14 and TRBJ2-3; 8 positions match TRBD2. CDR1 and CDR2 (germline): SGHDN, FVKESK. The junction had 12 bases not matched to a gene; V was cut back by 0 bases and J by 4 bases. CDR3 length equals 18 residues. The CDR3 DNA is TGTGCCAGCAGCCAAGAGAGCAGGACTAGCCTCCCCCCAGATACGCAGTATTTT. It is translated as CASSQESRTSLPPDTQYF.

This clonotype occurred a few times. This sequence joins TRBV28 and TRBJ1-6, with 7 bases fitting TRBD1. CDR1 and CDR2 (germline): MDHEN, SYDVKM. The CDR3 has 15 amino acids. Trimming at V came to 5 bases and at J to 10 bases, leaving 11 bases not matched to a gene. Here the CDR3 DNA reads TGTGCCAGCAGTATAGGACAGGCCCCGGACTCACCCCTCCACTTT. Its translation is CASSIGQAPDSPLHF.

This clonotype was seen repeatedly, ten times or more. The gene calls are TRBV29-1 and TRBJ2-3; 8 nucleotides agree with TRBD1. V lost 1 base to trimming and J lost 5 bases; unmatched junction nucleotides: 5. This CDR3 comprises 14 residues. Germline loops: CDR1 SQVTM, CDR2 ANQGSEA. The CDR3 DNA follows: TGCAGCGTTGAAGGACAGGGGCTAGGAGATACGCAGTATTTT. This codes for CSVEGQGLGDTQYF.

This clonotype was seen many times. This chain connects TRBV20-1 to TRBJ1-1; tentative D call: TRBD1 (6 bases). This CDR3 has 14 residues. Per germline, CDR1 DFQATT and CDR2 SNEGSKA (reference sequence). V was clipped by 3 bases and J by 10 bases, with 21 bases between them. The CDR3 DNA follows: TGCAGTGCTAGGGGACATAGCCTCCCTAACGGAGCTTTCTTT. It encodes CSARGHSLPNGAFF.

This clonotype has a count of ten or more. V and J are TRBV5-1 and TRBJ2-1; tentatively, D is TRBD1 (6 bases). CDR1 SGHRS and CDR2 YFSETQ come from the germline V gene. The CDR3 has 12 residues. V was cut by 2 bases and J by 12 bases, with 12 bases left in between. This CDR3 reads CASSFTGYRQFF. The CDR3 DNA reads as TGCGCCAGCAGCTTTACAGGGTATCGGCAGTTCTTC.

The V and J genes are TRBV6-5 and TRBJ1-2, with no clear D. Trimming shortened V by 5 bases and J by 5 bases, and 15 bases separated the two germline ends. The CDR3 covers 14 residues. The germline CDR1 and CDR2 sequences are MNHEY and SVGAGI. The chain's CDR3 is CASSPPGVRYGYTF. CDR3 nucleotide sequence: TGTGCCAGCAGTCCCCCCGGGGTCCGATATGGCTACACCTTC.

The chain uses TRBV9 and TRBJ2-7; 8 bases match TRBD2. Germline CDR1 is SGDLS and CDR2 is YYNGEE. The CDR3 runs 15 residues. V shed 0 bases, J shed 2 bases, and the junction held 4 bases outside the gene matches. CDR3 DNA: TGTGCCAGCAGCGTAGCTAGCGGGCCTCCCTACGAGCAGTACTTC. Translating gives CASSVASGPPYEQYF.

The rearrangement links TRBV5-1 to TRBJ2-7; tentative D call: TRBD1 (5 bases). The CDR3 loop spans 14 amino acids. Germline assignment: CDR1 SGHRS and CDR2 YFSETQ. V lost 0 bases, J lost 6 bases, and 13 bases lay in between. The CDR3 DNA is TGCGCCAGCAGCTTGGGAGGCGGCAGGGTCGAGCAGTACTTC. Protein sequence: CASSLGGGRVEQYF.